This is a list of T cell receptor beta chains from one sample in a study of identical twins. TCRdb used MiXCR to reprocess the 5' RACE reads, holding one entry per CDR3 protein. Altogether about 190,000 distinct CDR3 sequences are present, 15% to 20% being singletons, with the ten largest covering less than 45%. This same sample was also taken into another study, of T cells expressing NK-cell markers.

Input material: CD8+ T cells sorted from blood. Receptor source: a woman between 18 and 29 years old in good health. Each CDR3 is given with its conserved first and last residue.

V gene: TRBV29-1
J gene: TRBJ1-2
CDR3 protein: CSVAMYGYGYTF

V gene: TRBV10-1
J gene: TRBJ2-1
CDR3 protein: CASSVAESYNEQFF

V gene: TRBV20-1
J gene: TRBJ1-1
CDR3 protein: CSARDQGDLRSEAFF

V gene: TRBV27
J gene: TRBJ2-7
CDR3 protein: CASSLRGQPSYEQYF

V gene: TRBV9
J gene: TRBJ2-7
CDR3 protein: CASSVIGLGDEQYF

V gene: TRBV2
J gene: TRBJ2-1
CDR3 protein: CASQDRRNEQFF

V gene: TRBV10-3
J gene: TRBJ1-1
CDR3 protein: CAISEEGADTEAFF

V gene: TRBV7-2
J gene: TRBJ2-7
CDR3 protein: CASSFFAGGSGEQYF

V gene: TRBV6-5
J gene: TRBJ2-1
CDR3 protein: CASSSAGRTQFF

V gene: TRBV2
J gene: TRBJ1-2
CDR3 protein: CASSTRGDGYTF

V gene: TRBV20-1
J gene: TRBJ2-1
CDR3 protein: CSARRGETEQFF

V gene: TRBV5-1
J gene: TRBJ1-1
CDR3 protein: CASTAANTEAFF

V gene: TRBV7-9
J gene: TRBJ2-7
CDR3 protein: CASSTGSSYEQYF

V gene: TRBV18
J gene: TRBJ2-7
CDR3 protein: CASSLGRNIQGEQYF

V gene: TRBV27
J gene: TRBJ1-1
CDR3 protein: CASSLAGTGASEAFF

V gene: TRBV9
J gene: TRBJ2-5
CDR3 protein: CASSRGRRVQETQYF

V gene: TRBV20-1
J gene: TRBJ2-7
CDR3 protein: CSAHEGARSYEQYF

V gene: TRBV6-5
J gene: TRBJ2-7
CDR3 protein: CASSYSASGTYEQYF

V gene: TRBV27
J gene: TRBJ1-5
CDR3 protein: CASSFGVGGPQHF

V gene: TRBV27
J gene: TRBJ1-4
CDR3 protein: CASRKNEKLFF

V gene: TRBV12-3/TRBV12-4
J gene: TRBJ2-1
CDR3 protein: CASSSRDEQFF

V gene: TRBV6-5
J gene: TRBJ2-1
CDR3 protein: CASSYSSSAYNEQFF

V gene: TRBV12-3/TRBV12-4
J gene: TRBJ2-1
CDR3 protein: CASSLQGLVNEQFF

V gene: TRBV29-1
J gene: TRBJ1-1
CDR3 protein: CSGETGTEAFF

V gene: TRBV3-1
J gene: TRBJ2-1
CDR3 protein: CASSQEFLAGVDEQFF

V gene: TRBV7-2
J gene: TRBJ2-5
CDR3 protein: CASSVRSQTPTGETQYF